This T cell receptor beta chain was profiled in a study of blood T cell repertoires in COVID-19. Per the original methods: Estimated nucleated cell counts came from reference gene primer amplification. Data came from immunoSEQ multiplex PCR; TCRdb stores just in-frame clones and leaves some out. Clone size and V and J calls were adopted from that table, with D and trimming inferred from the DNA. The data contain approximately 400,000 clones, approximately 90% of them singletons. CDR1 is LNHDA, CDR2 SQIVND, per germline (reference sequence). Trimming left V 6 bases short and J 0 bases short, with 21 bases between. The CDR3 runs 18 residues.

The TCR comes from a woman aged 45 to 65 with COVID-19, enrolled during active disease. This chain uses TRBV19 with TRBJ1-5; D perhaps matches TRBD1 (6 bases). Material: peripheral blood. CDR3 amino acids: CASRIVGGAVYSNQPQHF. The CDR3 coding sequence is TGTGCCAGTAGGATTGTTGGGGGCGCAGTTTATAGCAATCAGCCCCAGCATTTT.